This T cell receptor (beta chain) comes out of a study of T cell changes during pregnancy in multiple sclerosis (dated by TCRdb to the late 2010s). At the level of the whole study: In women with multiple sclerosis, the researchers looked at how the T cell repertoire shifted as pregnancy progressed.

On this clone itself: Its antigen specificity is not known. Per-nucleotide qualities are absent, and no much larger clonotype sits a single base away.

For CDR1 and CDR2, the germline V gene lists MDHEN and SYDVKM. The CDR3 starts with the cysteine, ends with the phenylalanine, and has 15 residues. Of all the DNA, just the CDR3 is kept, 45 bases in frame from base 1. Trimming accounts for 3 bases at V and 4 bases at J, while the number of junction bases matched to no gene is 5. Library creation used the immunoSEQ multiplex PCR assay. Drawn from immuneACCESS, this table holds only the in-frame rearrangements with V and J called that TCRdb kept. Clones are partly lost; checked studies trace under half to an unresolved V gene and leave the rest unexplained. This sample holds 40,000 or so clones; 85% to 90% were observed only once. About 7% of the sample rests with the top ten.

The rearrangement combines TRBV28 with TRBJ2-5, with 10 bases in between that match TRBD2. Sequenced material: CD8+ T cells from peripheral blood mononuclear cells, taken in the third trimester of pregnancy. This TCR came from a female donor with multiple sclerosis, enrolled in a pregnancy study. The CDR3 reads as follows: CASSLISGGPETQYF. The DNA is as follows: TGTGCCAGCAGTTTGATTAGCGGGGGGCCAGAGACCCAGTACTTC.